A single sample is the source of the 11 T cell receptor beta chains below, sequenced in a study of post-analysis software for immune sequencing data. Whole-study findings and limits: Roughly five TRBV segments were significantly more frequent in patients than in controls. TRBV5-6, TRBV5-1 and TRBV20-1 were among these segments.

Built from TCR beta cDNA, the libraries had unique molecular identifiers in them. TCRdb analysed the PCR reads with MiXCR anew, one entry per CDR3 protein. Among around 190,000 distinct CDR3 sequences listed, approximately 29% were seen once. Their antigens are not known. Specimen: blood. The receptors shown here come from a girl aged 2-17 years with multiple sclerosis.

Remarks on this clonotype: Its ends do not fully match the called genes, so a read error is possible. The CDR3 region is CTSSLRDSSYEQYF. CDR3 DNA: TGTACCAGCAGTTTAAGGGACAGCTCCTACGAGCAGTACTTC. This rearrangement joins TRBV28 to TRBJ2-7, with 7 bases identical to TRBD1. This CDR3 has 14 residues. Germline V CDR1 and CDR2: MDHEN, SYDVKM.

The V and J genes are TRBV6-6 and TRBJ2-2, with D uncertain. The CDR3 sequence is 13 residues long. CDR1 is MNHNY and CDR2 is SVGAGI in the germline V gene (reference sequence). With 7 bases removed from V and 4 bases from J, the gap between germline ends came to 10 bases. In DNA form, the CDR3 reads TGTGCCAGCACCACCCTGGGCACCGGGGAGCTGTTTTTT. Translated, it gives CASTTLGTGELFF.

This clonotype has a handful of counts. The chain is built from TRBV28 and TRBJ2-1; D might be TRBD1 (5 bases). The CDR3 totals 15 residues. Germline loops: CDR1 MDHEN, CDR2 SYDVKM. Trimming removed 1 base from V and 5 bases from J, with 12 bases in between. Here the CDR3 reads CASSLSRGSDNEQFF. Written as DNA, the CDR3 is TGTGCCAGCAGTTTATCAAGGGGCTCTGACAATGAGCAGTTCTTC.

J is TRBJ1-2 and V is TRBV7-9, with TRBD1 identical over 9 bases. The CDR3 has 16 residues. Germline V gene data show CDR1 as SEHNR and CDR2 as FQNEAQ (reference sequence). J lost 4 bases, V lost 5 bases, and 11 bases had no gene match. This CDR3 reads CASSAGRDRVGYGYTF. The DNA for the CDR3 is TGTGCCAGCAGCGCCGGCCGGGACAGGGTAGGCTATGGCTACACCTTC.

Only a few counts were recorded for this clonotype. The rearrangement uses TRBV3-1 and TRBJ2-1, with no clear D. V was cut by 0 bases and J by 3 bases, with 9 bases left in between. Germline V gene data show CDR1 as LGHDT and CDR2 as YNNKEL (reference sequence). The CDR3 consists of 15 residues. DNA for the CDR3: TGTGCCAGCAGCCAAGAGCCCAGACTCTACAATGAGCAGTTCTTC. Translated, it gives CASSQEPRLYNEQFF.

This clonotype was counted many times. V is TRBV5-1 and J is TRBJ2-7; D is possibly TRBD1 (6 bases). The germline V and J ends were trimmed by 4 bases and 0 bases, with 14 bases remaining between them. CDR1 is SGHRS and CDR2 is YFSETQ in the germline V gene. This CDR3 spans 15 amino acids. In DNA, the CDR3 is TGCGCCAGCAGCGCGGACAGCTTCCTCTCCTACGAGCAGTACTTC. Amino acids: CASSADSFLSYEQYF.

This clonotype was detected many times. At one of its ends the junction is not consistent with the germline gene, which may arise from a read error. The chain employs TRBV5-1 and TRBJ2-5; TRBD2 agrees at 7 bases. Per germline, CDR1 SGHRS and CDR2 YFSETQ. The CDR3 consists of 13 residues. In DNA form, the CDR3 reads TGTGCCAGCAGCTTAGAGGGAGGGGAGACCCAGTACTTC. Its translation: CASSLEGGETQYF.

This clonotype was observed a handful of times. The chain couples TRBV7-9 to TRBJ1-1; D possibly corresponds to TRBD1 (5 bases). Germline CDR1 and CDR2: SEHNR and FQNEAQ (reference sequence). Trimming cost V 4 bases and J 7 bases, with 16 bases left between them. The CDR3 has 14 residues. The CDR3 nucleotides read TGTGCCAGCAGCTCAACCGGCGGGGCAGATGAAGCTTTCTTT. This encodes CASSSTGGADEAFF.

The CDR3 DNA is TGTGCCAGCAGCTTGGGACTGTTCAGCTCCTACGAGCAGTACTTC. As protein: CASSLGLFSSYEQYF. This sequence joins TRBV5-5 and TRBJ2-7; D is uncertain. The CDR3 has 15 amino acids. Germline assignment: CDR1 SGHKS and CDR2 YYEKEE (reference sequence). V gave up 0 bases and J gave up 0 bases, with 10 bases separating them.

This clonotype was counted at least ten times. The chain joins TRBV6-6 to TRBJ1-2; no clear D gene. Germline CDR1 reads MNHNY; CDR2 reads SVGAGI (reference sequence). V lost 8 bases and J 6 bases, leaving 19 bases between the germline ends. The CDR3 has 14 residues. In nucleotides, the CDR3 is TGTGCCAGCTTACCGTCGGAGGCCCTCAATGGCTACACCTTC. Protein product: CASLPSEALNGYTF.

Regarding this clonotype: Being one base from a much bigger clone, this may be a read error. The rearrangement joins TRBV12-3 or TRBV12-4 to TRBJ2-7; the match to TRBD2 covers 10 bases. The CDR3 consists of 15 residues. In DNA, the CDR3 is TGTGCCGGCAGTTTAGCGGCTAGCGGGAGATCCGAGCAGTACTTC. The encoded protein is CAGSLAASGRSEQYF.